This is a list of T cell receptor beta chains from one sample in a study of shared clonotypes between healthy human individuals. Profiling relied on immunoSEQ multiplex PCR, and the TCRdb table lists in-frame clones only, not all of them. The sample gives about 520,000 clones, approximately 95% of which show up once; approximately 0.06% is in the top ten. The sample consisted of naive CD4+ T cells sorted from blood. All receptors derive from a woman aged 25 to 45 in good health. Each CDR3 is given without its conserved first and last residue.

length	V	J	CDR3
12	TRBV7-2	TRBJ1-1	ASSFDRVNTEAF
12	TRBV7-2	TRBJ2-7	ASSSRTRSYEQY
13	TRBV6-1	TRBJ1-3	ASSLRGFSGNTIY
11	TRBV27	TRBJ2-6	ASGTAGANVLT
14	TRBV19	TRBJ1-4	ATASGPSPDNEKLF
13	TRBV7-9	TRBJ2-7	ASSSLGWGAYEQY
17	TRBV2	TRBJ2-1	ASSKTTRRTPRSYNEQF
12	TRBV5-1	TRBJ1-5	ASSFLGEDQPQH
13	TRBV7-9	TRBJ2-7	ASSLLAGGNYEQY
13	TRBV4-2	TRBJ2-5	ASSAGDRGVETQY
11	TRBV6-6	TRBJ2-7	ASSASGAYGQY
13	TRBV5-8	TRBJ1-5	ASSLLGEWGQPQH
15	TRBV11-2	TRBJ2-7	ASSLDRAEGSSYEQY
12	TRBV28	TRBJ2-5	ASTFDGDQETQY
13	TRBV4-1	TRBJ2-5	ASSRTGLRQETQY
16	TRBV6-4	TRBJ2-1	ASSDSQWAGDRYNEQF
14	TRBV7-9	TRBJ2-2	ASSPATASGPGELF
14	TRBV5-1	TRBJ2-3	ASSSPLAGETDTQY
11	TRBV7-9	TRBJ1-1	ASSREQNTEAF
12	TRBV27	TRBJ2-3	ASSARRPTDTQY
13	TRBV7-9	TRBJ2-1	ASSRTGFAGGEQF
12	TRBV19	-	ASSIAGSVYEQY
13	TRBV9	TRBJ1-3	ASSASGTAPLAIY
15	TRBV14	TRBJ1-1	ASSHRPGGPLNTEAF
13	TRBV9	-	ASSPRDLSSYEQY
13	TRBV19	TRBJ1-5	ASSSTAPVNQPQH
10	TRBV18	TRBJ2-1	ASSPPGGEQF
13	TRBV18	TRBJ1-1	ASSPTGHMNTEAF
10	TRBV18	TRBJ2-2	ASSPDTGELF
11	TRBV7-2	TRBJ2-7	ASSVTGDYEQY
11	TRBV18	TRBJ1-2	ASSPVTGDGYT
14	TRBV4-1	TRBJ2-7	ASSPRSIAGPNEQY
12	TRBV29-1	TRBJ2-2	SVESGSRTGELF
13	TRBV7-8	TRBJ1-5	ASSLVTGTGQPQH
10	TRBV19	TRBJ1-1	ASSGQNTEAF
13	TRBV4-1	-	ASSQVGSIVYEQY
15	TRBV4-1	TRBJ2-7	ASSRGGGRGNSYEQY
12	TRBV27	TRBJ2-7	ASSFYGGTYEQY
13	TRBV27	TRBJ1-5	ASSPQGAGNQPQH